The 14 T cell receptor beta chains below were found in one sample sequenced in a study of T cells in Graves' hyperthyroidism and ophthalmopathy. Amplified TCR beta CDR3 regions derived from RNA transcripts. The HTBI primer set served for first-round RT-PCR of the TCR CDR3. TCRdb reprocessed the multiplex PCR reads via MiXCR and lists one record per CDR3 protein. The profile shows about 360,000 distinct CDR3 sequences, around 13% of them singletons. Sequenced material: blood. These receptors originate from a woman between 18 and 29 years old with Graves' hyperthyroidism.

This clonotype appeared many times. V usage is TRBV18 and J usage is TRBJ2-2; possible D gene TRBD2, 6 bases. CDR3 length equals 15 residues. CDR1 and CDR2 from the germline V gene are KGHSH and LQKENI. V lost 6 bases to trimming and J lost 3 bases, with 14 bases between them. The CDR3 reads CASSAGLRHTGELFF. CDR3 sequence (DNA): TGTGCCAGCTCGGCGGGACTTCGCCACACCGGGGAGCTGTTTTTT.

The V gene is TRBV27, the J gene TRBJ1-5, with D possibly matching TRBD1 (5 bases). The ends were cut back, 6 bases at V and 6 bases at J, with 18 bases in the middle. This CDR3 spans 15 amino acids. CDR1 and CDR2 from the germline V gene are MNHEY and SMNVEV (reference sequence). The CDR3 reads CASRRSGQVGQPQHF. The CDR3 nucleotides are TGTGCCAGCAGGAGGTCGGGGCAGGTCGGTCAGCCCCAGCATTTT.

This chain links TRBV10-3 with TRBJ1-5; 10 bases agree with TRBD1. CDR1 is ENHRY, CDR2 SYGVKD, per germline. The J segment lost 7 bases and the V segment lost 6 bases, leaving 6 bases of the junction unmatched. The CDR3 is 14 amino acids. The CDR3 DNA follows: TGTGCCATCAGCGCGACAGGGGGCCACCAGCCCCAGCATTTT. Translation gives CAISATGGHQPQHF.

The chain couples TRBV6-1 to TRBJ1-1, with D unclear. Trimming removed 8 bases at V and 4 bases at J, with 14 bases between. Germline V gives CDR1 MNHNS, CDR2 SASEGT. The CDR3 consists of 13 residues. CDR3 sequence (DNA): TGTGCCAGCCTCGGCCGGTTGGGCACTGAAGCTTTCTTT. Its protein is CASLGRLGTEAFF.

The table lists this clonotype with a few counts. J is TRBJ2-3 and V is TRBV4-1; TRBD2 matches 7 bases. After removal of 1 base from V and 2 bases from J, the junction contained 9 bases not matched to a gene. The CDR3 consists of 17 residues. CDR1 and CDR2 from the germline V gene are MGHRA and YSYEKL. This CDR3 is CASSQAMAGDITDTQYF. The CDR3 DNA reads TGCGCCAGCAGCCAAGCGATGGCGGGGGATATCACAGATACGCAGTATTTT.

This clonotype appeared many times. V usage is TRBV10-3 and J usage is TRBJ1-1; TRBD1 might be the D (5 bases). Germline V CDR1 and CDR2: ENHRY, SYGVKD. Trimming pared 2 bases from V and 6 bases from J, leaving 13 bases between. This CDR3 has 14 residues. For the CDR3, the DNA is TGTGCCATCAGTGAGATGGGAAGACAGTCTGAAGCTTTCTTT. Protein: CAISEMGRQSEAFF.

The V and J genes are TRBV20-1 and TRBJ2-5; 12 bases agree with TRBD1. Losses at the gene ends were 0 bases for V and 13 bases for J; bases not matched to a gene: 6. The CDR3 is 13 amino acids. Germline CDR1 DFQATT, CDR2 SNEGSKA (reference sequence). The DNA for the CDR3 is TGCAGTGCTAGAGATCGGGGACAGGGGGCACCGTACTTC. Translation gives CSARDRGQGAPYF.

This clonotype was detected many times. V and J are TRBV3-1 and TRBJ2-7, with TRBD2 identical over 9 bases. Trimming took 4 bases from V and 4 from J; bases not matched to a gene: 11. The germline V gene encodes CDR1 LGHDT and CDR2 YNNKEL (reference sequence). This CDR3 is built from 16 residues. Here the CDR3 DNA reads TGTGCCAGCAGCCCACCCGGGGTAGCGGGAGCTTACGAGCAGTACTTC. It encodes CASSPPGVAGAYEQYF.

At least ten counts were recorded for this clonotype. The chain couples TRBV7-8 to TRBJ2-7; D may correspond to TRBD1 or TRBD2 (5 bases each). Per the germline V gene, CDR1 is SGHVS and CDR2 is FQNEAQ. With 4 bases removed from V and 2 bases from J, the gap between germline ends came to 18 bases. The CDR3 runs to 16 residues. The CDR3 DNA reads TGTGCCAGCAGCTCCGACCCAGGGAGAACCGCCTACGAGCAGTACTTC. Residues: CASSSDPGRTAYEQYF.

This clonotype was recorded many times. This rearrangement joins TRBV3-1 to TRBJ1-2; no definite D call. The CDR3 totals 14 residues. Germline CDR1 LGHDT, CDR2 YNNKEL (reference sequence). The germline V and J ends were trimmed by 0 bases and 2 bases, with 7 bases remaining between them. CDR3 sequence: CASSQEPQNYGYTF. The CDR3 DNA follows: TGTGCCAGCAGCCAAGAACCCCAGAACTATGGCTACACCTTC. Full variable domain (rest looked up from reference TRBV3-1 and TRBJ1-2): DTAVSQTPKYLVTQMGNDKSIKCEQNLGHDTMYWYKQDSKKFLKIMFSYNNKELIINETVPNRFSPKSPDKAHLNLHINSLELGDSAVYFCASSQEPQNYGYTFGSGTRLTVV.

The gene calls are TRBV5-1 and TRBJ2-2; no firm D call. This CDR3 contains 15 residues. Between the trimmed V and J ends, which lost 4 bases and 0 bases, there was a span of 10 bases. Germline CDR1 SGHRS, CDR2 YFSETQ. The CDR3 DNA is TGCGCCAGCAGCGGTATCGGGCCGAACACCGGGGAGCTGTTTTTT. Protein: CASSGIGPNTGELFF. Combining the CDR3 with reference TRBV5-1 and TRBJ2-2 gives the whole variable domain KAGVTQTPRYLIKTRGQQVTLSCSPISGHRSVSWYQQTPGQGLQFLFEYFSETQRNKGNFPGRFSGRQFSNSRSEMNVSTLELGDSALYLCASSGIGPNTGELFFGEGSRLTVL.

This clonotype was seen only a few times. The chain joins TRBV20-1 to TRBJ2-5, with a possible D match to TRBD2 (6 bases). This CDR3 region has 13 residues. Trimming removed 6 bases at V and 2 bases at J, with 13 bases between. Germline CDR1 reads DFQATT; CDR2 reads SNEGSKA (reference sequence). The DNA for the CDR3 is TGCAGTGCCGAGAAGGCGGGGCAAGAGACCCAGTACTTC. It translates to CSAEKAGQETQYF.

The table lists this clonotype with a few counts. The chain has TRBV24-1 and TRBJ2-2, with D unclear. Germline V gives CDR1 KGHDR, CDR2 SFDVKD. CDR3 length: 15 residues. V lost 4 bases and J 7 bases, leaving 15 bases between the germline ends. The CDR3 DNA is TGTGCCACCAGTGACAACCTCGGTTTCTACGGGGAGCTGTTTTTT. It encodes CATSDNLGFYGELFF.

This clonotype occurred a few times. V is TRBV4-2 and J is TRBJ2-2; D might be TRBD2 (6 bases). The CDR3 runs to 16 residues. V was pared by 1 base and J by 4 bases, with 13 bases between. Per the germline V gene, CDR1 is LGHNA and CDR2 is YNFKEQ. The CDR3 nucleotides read TGTGCCAGCAGCCAAGGATTAGCGGTTCTCACCGGGGAGCTGTTTTTT. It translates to CASSQGLAVLTGELFF.